The 26 T cell receptor beta chains below all came from one sample that was sequenced in a study of PD-1 blockade in classical Hodgkin lymphoma. The data were produced by immunoSEQ multiplex PCR, yet TCRdb's version contains in-frame clones alone and is incomplete. The table includes roughly 94,000 clones, under 95% detected once. The time point: cycle 4 day 1 (C4D1), after more than five weeks of nivolumab. Relapse was seen in all patients after autologous stem cell transplantation, and brentuximab vedotin exposure was variable. Specimen: peripheral blood mononuclear cells (PBMCs), collected before the fourth cycle of nivolumab. Every receptor here comes from a human donor with classical Hodgkin lymphoma.

The J gene is TRBJ2-7, the V gene TRBV6-1; the match to TRBD1 covers 7 bases. Trimming at V came to 4 bases and at J to 3 bases, leaving 9 bases not matched to a gene. This CDR3 comprises 15 residues. Per the germline V gene, CDR1 is MNHNS and CDR2 is SASEGT. CDR3 bases: TGTGCCAGCAGTGGCCCGAACAGGGGCGGCTACGAGCAGTACTTC. Translating gives CASSGPNRGGYEQYF.

The rearrangement joins TRBV15 to TRBJ2-5; D not certain. The CDR3 contains 16 residues. Trimming stripped 5 bases from V and 1 base from J, with 17 bases between. Germline V gene data show CDR1 as LNHNV and CDR2 as YYDKDF (reference sequence). The CDR3 is CATSGRATTIQETQYF. In DNA, the CDR3 is TGTGCCACCAGCGGACGGGCCACTACTATCCAAGAGACCCAGTACTTC.

This clone came up once. The rearrangement joins TRBV19 to TRBJ2-2; D ambiguous. From germline, CDR1 is LNHDA and CDR2 SQIVND (reference sequence). The CDR3 has 12 amino acids. Trimming stripped 6 bases from V and 1 base from J, with 3 bases between. CDR3 protein: CASRENTGELFF. In DNA, the CDR3 is TGTGCCAGTAGGGAGAACACCGGGGAGCTGTTTTTT.

The gene calls are TRBV2 and TRBJ1-5; D not certain. The V end was cut by 7 bases, the J end by 4 bases, with 11 bases between. Germline V gene data show CDR1 as SNHLY and CDR2 as FYNNEI. This CDR3 region has 13 residues. The CDR3 DNA follows: TGTGCCAGCACGGACGGGGATAATCAGCCCCAGCATTTT. It is translated as CASTDGDNQPQHF. Full variable domain (outside the CDR3, taken from reference TRBV2 and TRBJ1-5): EPEVTQTPSHQVTQMGQEVILRCVPISNHLYFYWYRQILGQKVEFLVSFYNNEISEKSEIFDDQFSVERPDGSNFTLKIRSTKLEDSAMYFCASTDGDNQPQHFGDGTRLSIL.

The chain carries TRBV27 and TRBJ2-7, with 11 bases aligning to TRBD2. V lost 6 bases to trimming and J lost 6 bases; unmatched junction nucleotides: 7. This CDR3 spans 14 amino acids. CDR1 and CDR2 from the germline V gene are MNHEY and SMNVEV (reference sequence). In nucleotides, the CDR3 is TGTGCCAGCAGACTAGCGGGAGAGAGGGCCGAGCAGTACTTC. It yields the protein CASRLAGERAEQYF.

A few counts support this clone. Other nucleotide sequences in the sample specify the same CDR3. The chain carries TRBV30 and TRBJ1-1, with D perhaps TRBD1 (5 bases). Germline CDR1 is GTSNPN and CDR2 is SVGIG (reference sequence). V was pared by 2 bases and J by 1 base, with 8 bases between. The CDR3 consists of 13 residues. CDR3 in amino acids: CAWSRQGNTEAFF. The CDR3 DNA follows: TGTGCCTGGAGTCGGCAGGGGAACACTGAAGCTTTCTTT.

The chain uses TRBV6-4 and TRBJ2-3; D is unclear. Trimming removed 0 bases at V and 6 bases at J, with 13 bases between. This CDR3 contains 15 residues. Germline loops: CDR1 MRHNA, CDR2 SNTAGT. The CDR3 DNA sequence: TGTGCCAGCAGTGACTCTCACGACACTGCGGATACGCAGTATTTT. It is translated as CASSDSHDTADTQYF.

The chain recombines TRBV7-9 with TRBJ2-7; D is unresolved. This CDR3 spans 14 amino acids. Trimming stripped 7 bases from V and 6 bases from J, with 19 bases between. Germline CDR1 is SEHNR and CDR2 is FQNEAQ (reference sequence). CDR3 residues: CASTSNKAASEQYF. For the CDR3, the DNA is TGTGCCAGCACCTCAAACAAGGCCGCGAGCGAGCAGTACTTC.

The chain uses TRBV11-3 and TRBJ1-1; D may be TRBD1 (5 bases). Germline V gene data show CDR1 as SGHNT and CDR2 as YENEEA. Trimming removed 3 bases from V and 1 base from J, with 6 bases in between. This CDR3 is 13 amino acids long. The CDR3 DNA sequence: TGTGCCAGCAGCTTTGGGGGGAACACTGAAGCTTTCTTT. Protein sequence: CASSFGGNTEAFF.

This chain links TRBV29-1 with TRBJ1-1, with D maybe TRBD1 (6 bases). Germline assignment: CDR1 SQVTM and CDR2 ANQGSEA. CDR3 size: 13 residues. V gave up 5 bases and J gave up 1 base, with 11 bases separating them. CDR3 region: CSVQGRQNTEAFF. In DNA, the CDR3 is TGCAGCGTTCAGGGGCGGCAGAACACTGAAGCTTTCTTT.

The chain couples TRBV30 to TRBJ1-2; 8 nucleotides match TRBD1. CDR3 length equals 15 residues. Germline CDR1 reads GTSNPN; CDR2 reads SVGIG (reference sequence). The V gene end was trimmed by 2 bases and the J gene end by 10 bases; junction bases not matched to a gene: 15. CDR3 bases: TGTGCCTGGAGTACCAGGGGGCCGGGGGATTTTGTCTACACCTTC. Translating gives CAWSTRGPGDFVYTF.

V gene TRBV6-5 combines with J gene TRBJ2-7; D is unresolved. This CDR3 spans 11 amino acids. The germline gives CDR1 MNHEY, CDR2 SVGAGI. V was cut by 5 bases and J by 1 base, with 3 bases left in between. DNA of the CDR3: TGTGCCAGCAGTGATTCCTACGAGCAGTACTTC. The encoded protein is CASSDSYEQYF.

The genes are TRBV28 and TRBJ2-1; D is undetermined. The V end lost 3 bases, the J end lost 10 bases, and 7 bases lay between the germline ends. In germline, CDR1 is MDHEN, CDR2 SYDVKM. The CDR3 is 11 residues long. The chain's CDR3 is CASSLHWEQFF. In nucleotides, the CDR3 is TGTGCCAGCAGTTTGCATTGGGAGCAGTTCTTC.

CDR3 loop: CASSITWTEQFF. The CDR3 nucleotides read TGTGCCAGTAGTATTACTTGGACGGAGCAGTTCTTC. The chain carries TRBV19 and TRBJ2-1; D is undetermined. The CDR3 consists of 12 residues. In germline, CDR1 is LNHDA, CDR2 SQIVND (reference sequence). The V and J ends lost 3 bases and 10 bases respectively, with 10 bases between them.

This clone was recorded only once. This sequence joins TRBV6-5 and TRBJ1-5; possible D gene TRBD1, 6 bases. Germline loops: CDR1 MNHEY, CDR2 SVGAGI. V lost 8 bases to trimming and J lost 4 bases, with 9 bases between them. The CDR3 sequence is 12 residues long. CDR3 DNA: TGTGCCAGCCGGGGGGCGAATCAGCCCCAGCATTTT. Translating it yields CASRGANQPQHF.

This sequence joins TRBV1 and TRBJ1-4. TRBV1 is a pseudogene segment. The CDR3 runs to 15 residues. CDR3 sequence (DNA): TGCACCAGCAGCCCACGGATGGCAACTAATGAAAAACTGTTTTTT. Encoded protein: CTSSPRMATNEKLFF.

This clone was observed a single time. The J gene is TRBJ2-1, the V gene TRBV5-4; tentative D call: TRBD1 (6 bases). Germline CDR1 reads SGHNT; CDR2 reads YYREEE (reference sequence). The V gene lost 4 bases and the J gene lost 8 bases, with 19 bases spanning the gap. The CDR3 contains 15 residues. The CDR3 loop reads CASSLQGLSGDEQFF. The CDR3 DNA reads TGTGCCAGCAGCCTTCAGGGGCTGTCGGGCGATGAGCAGTTCTTC.

This clone was picked up many times. V is TRBV16 and J is TRBJ1-5; D possibly corresponds to TRBD1 (5 bases). Germline CDR1 is KGHSY and CDR2 is FQNENV. Deletions cut 2 bases from V and 5 bases from J, with 13 bases between. CDR3 length: 15 residues. CDR3 loop: CASSQPDLGDQPQHF. The DNA of the CDR3 is TGTGCCAGCAGCCAACCGGACCTGGGGGATCAGCCCCAGCATTTT.

The rearrangement links TRBV5-1 to TRBJ2-7; D remains ambiguous. Germline loops: CDR1 SGHRS, CDR2 YFSETQ. Trimming stripped 4 bases from V and 1 base from J, with 6 bases between. This CDR3 region has 12 residues. The CDR3 loop reads CASSPASYEQYF. Here the CDR3 DNA reads TGCGCCAGCAGCCCCGCATCCTACGAGCAGTACTTC. Using reference TRBV5-1 and TRBJ2-7 for the parts outside the CDR3, the full variable domain is KAGVTQTPRYLIKTRGQQVTLSCSPISGHRSVSWYQQTPGQGLQFLFEYFSETQRNKGNFPGRFSGRQFSNSRSEMNVSTLELGDSALYLCASSPASYEQYFGPGTRLTVT.

This chain uses TRBV12-5 with TRBJ1-4; tentative D call: TRBD1 (6 bases). Germline values: CDR1 LGHNT, CDR2 FRNRAP. CDR3 length: 15 residues. Between the trimmed V and J ends, which lost 0 bases and 8 bases, there was a span of 13 bases. The CDR3 DNA sequence: TGTGCTAGTGGTTTGGTACCAGGCGACAGGGAAAAACTGTTTTTT. Its translation: CASGLVPGDREKLFF.

This clone was observed a few times. The J gene is TRBJ1-1, the V gene TRBV2; tentative D call: TRBD1 (6 bases). The CDR3 covers 11 residues. The ends were cut back, 6 bases at V and 8 bases at J, with 10 bases in the middle. CDR1 is SNHLY, CDR2 FYNNEI, per germline. CDR3 residues: CASRRQAEAFF. In nucleotides, the CDR3 is TGTGCCAGCAGGAGACAGGCGGAAGCTTTCTTT. Using reference TRBV2 and TRBJ1-1 for the parts outside the CDR3, the full variable domain is EPEVTQTPSHQVTQMGQEVILRCVPISNHLYFYWYRQILGQKVEFLVSFYNNEISEKSEIFDDQFSVERPDGSNFTLKIRSTKLEDSAMYFCASRRQAEAFFGQGTRLTVV.

The gene calls are TRBV11-3 and TRBJ2-7; D may be TRBD2 (5 bases). The length of the CDR3 is 12 residues. V lost 5 bases and J 3 bases, leaving 8 bases between the germline ends. CDR1 is SGHNT and CDR2 is YENEEA in the germline V gene. The CDR3 protein is CASSQRHYEQYF. The CDR3 DNA follows: TGTGCCAGCAGCCAGCGGCACTACGAGCAGTACTTC.

The gene calls are TRBV5-4 and TRBJ1-2; D gene uncertain. Trimming removed 2 bases at V and 7 bases at J, with 6 bases between. The CDR3 is 11 residues long. Germline V gives CDR1 SGHNT, CDR2 YYREEE (reference sequence). CDR3 in DNA: TGTGCCAGCAGCTTATCTGGTGGCTACACCTTC. It translates to CASSLSGGYTF.

This clone has only one observation. The V and J genes are TRBV5-1 and TRBJ2-1; a weak D match, TRBD1 (5 bases). V lost 4 bases, J lost 0 bases, and 20 bases lay in between. The CDR3 covers 18 residues. Per the germline V gene, CDR1 is SGHRS and CDR2 is YFSETQ. The CDR3 reads CASSPSGYPTSSYNEQFF. The DNA of the CDR3 is TGCGCCAGCAGCCCGTCAGGGTATCCAACGAGCTCCTACAATGAGCAGTTCTTC.

The V call is TRBV6-1, the J call TRBJ2-7, with D possibly being TRBD2 (5 bases). The CDR3 extends over 14 amino acids. The V end was cut by 6 bases, the J end by 2 bases, with 14 bases between. The V gene's germline CDR1 is MNHNS and CDR2 SASEGT. CDR3 DNA sequence: TGTGCCAGCAGAAGCGGAAACCCTCCCTACGAGCAGTACTTC. It encodes CASRSGNPPYEQYF.

The genes are TRBV29-1 and TRBJ2-6; 7 nucleotides match TRBD2. Germline V CDR1 and CDR2: SQVTM, ANQGSEA. The CDR3 contains 14 residues. V trimming: 5 bases; J trimming: 2 bases; junction bases outside the gene matches: 3. DNA for the CDR3: TGCAGCGTTCTCCGGGGGGCTGGGGCCAACGTCCTGACTTTC. This translates into CSVLRGAGANVLTF.